The clone carrying this T cell receptor (beta chain) showed up just a few times. This record comes from a study of identical twins. Via MiXCR, TCRdb re-called the 5' RACE reads, giving one row per CDR3 protein. The sample comprises hundreds of thousands of distinct CDR3 sequences, around 10% of which are singletons, and 4.5% to 5.5% rests with the top ten. The receptor was isolated from a woman aged 18 to 35 in good health. The source material was memory (CD45RO+) T cells sorted from blood.

This chain's CDR3 is CASRRRQVDEQYF. Written as DNA, the CDR3 is TGTGCCAGCAGACGAAGACAGGTAGACGAGCAGTACTTC. The gene calls are TRBV7-8 and TRBJ2-7, with a possible D match to TRBD1 (6 bases). V was clipped by 6 bases and J by 5 bases, with 14 bases between them. From germline, CDR1 is SGHVS and CDR2 FQNEAQ. The CDR3 length is 13 residues. The whole variable domain, remainder taken from reference TRBV7-8 and TRBJ2-7, is GAGVSQSPRYKVAKRGQDVALRCDPISGHVSLFWYQQALGQGPEFLTYFQNEAQLDKSGLPSDRFFAERPEGSVSTLKIQRTQQEDSAVYLCASRRRQVDEQYFGPGTRLTVT.